These 21 T cell receptor beta chains originate from one sample sequenced in a study of beta chain features in type 1 diabetes. The entirety of the isolated RNA underwent reverse transcription, so expressed TCRB transcripts were sequenced. This table comes from immunoSEQ multiplex PCR, and its TCRdb copy is limited to in-frame clones, with some not included. Among approximately 330,000 clones listed, roughly 9.6% were seen once. Specimen: naive CD4+ T cells from blood. Every receptor here comes from a woman aged 25 to 39 in good health.

The CDR3 spells CASKKAGGNEQFF. The DNA of the CDR3 is TGTGCCAGCAAAAAAGCGGGAGGAAATGAGCAGTTCTTC. The gene calls are TRBV6-1 and TRBJ2-1; TRBD2 matches at 9 bases. The V gene's germline CDR1 is MNHNS and CDR2 SASEGT. V dropped 7 bases and J dropped 7; count of bases not matched to a gene: 5. The CDR3 sequence is 13 residues long.

The rearrangement links TRBV5-6 to TRBJ2-5; 7 bases are shared with TRBD2. The length of the CDR3 is 17 residues. V shed 2 bases and J 1 base; nucleotides not matched to a gene: 11. The V gene's germline CDR1 is SGHDT and CDR2 YYEEEE. CDR3 in DNA: TGTGCCAGCAGCTTAGGACCGGGCGGGAGACTCCAAGAGACCCAGTACTTC. This gives the protein CASSLGPGGRLQETQYF.

The J gene is TRBJ2-2, the V gene TRBV15; the match to TRBD2 covers 7 bases. The CDR3 has 16 residues. The J segment lost 6 bases and the V segment lost 3 bases, leaving 10 bases of the junction unmatched. CDR1 LNHNV and CDR2 YYDKDF come from the germline V gene (reference sequence). CDR3 DNA sequence: TGTGCCACCAGCAGCCCCAGGACTAGTTTTGCCGGGGAGCTGTTTTTT. Translating gives CATSSPRTSFAGELFF.

The V call is TRBV4-3, the J call TRBJ2-7; TRBD2 is a possible D gene (6 bases). The CDR3 has 15 amino acids. V lost 0 bases, J lost 4 bases, and 13 bases lay in between. CDR1 is LGHNA, CDR2 YSLEER, per germline. DNA of the CDR3: TGCGCCAGCAGCCAAGATTTGGGGACTCATTACGAGCAGTACTTC. As protein: CASSQDLGTHYEQYF.

The chain carries TRBV4-1 and TRBJ2-1, with 9 bases matching TRBD2. J was trimmed by 14 bases and V by 0 bases; bases with no gene match: 14. Germline V gene lookup returns CDR1 MGHRA and CDR2 YSYEKL. The length of the CDR3 is 16 residues. The CDR3 bases are TGCGCCAGCAGCCAAGAGAGGACTAGCGTCCTCCGGGAGGAGTTCTTC. This codes for CASSQERTSVLREEFF.

The rearrangement uses TRBV19 and TRBJ2-2; tentative D call: TRBD2 (6 bases). The CDR3 has 14 residues. CDR1 is LNHDA, CDR2 SQIVND, per germline (reference sequence). V gave up 5 bases and J gave up 6 bases, with 13 bases separating them. CDR3 sequence reads: CASSVQVAAGELFF. CDR3 in DNA: TGTGCCAGTAGTGTGCAAGTAGCGGCCGGGGAGCTGTTTTTT.

The V and J genes are TRBV7-3 and TRBJ2-1, with TRBD2 identical over 13 bases. Trimming removed 5 bases from V and 8 bases from J; junction bases left unmatched: 6. The CDR3 sequence is 15 residues long. The germline V gene has CDR1 SGHTA and CDR2 FQGTGA. The CDR3 DNA sequence: TGTGCCAGCAGCCCTGGACTAGCGGGAGTAGATGAGCAGTTCTTC. This codes for CASSPGLAGVDEQFF.

The genes are TRBV18 and TRBJ2-7; TRBD2 agrees at 7 bases. With V trimmed by 3 bases and J by 2 bases, 7 bases remained unmatched. The CDR3 contains 15 residues. In germline, CDR1 is KGHSH, CDR2 LQKENI. DNA of the CDR3: TGTGCCAGCTCACCGAGCCTAGCGGAGACCTACGAGCAGTACTTC. Its protein product is CASSPSLAETYEQYF.

The V and J genes are TRBV4-2 and TRBJ2-5; D may be TRBD2 (5 bases). Germline values: CDR1 LGHNA, CDR2 YNFKEQ. The germline V and J ends were trimmed by 0 bases and 7 bases, with 15 bases remaining between them. This CDR3 is built from 15 residues. The CDR3 here is CASSQDLLAMATQYF. The CDR3 bases are TGTGCCAGCAGCCAAGACCTGCTAGCTATGGCGACCCAGTACTTC.

This clone was recorded a few times. The V and J genes are TRBV5-4 and TRBJ2-1, with 9 bases lining up with TRBD2. The ends lost 4 bases at V and 6 bases at J; junction bases unmatched: 11. The germline CDR1 and CDR2 sequences are SGHNT and YYREEE (reference sequence). CDR3 length: 16 amino acids. The CDR3 DNA sequence: TGTGCCAGCAGCAACTCCAGACTAGCGGATTTCAATGAGCAGTTCTTC. Translation: CASSNSRLADFNEQFF.

This chain uses TRBV9 with TRBJ2-7, with TRBD2 matching 7 bases. CDR3 length: 15 amino acids. The V and J ends lost 3 bases and 0 bases, in that order; junction bases with no gene match: 6. Germline assignment: CDR1 SGDLS and CDR2 YYNGEE. DNA for the CDR3: TGTGCCAGCAGCGGGGGGGGACTACACTCCTACGAGCAGTACTTC. Amino acids: CASSGGGLHSYEQYF.

The chain couples TRBV7-2 to TRBJ2-2, with TRBD2 as a possible D gene (5 bases). Germline V lookup: CDR1 SGHTA, CDR2 FQGNSA. Trimming pared 2 bases from V and 0 bases from J, leaving 10 bases between. The CDR3 spans 16 residues. The CDR3 nucleotides read TGTGCCAGCAGCTTAACCGGGATCCCGAACACCGGGGAGCTGTTTTTT. Amino acids: CASSLTGIPNTGELFF.

The chain employs TRBV7-9 and TRBJ2-2, with 13 bases that match TRBD2. CDR3 length: 18 residues. With 1 base clipped from V and 3 bases from J, the junction kept 5 bases outside the gene matches. The germline CDR1 and CDR2 sequences are SEHNR and FQNEAQ (reference sequence). This CDR3 reads CASSLGTSGSWYTGELFF. DNA for the CDR3: TGTGCCAGCAGCTTAGGGACTAGCGGGAGTTGGTACACCGGGGAGCTGTTTTTT. Full variable domain (rest looked up from reference TRBV7-9 and TRBJ2-2): DTGVSQNPRHKITKRGQNVTFRCDPISEHNRLYWYRQTLGQGPEFLTYFQNEAQLEKSRLLSDRFSAERPKGSFSTLEIQRTEQGDSAMYLCASSLGTSGSWYTGELFFGEGSRLTVL.

This clone was detected a few times. The rearrangement uses TRBV30 and TRBJ2-2, with 10 bases fitting TRBD2. The V gene end was trimmed by 4 bases and the J gene end by 3 bases; junction bases not matched to a gene: 5. Germline-derived CDR1 and CDR2 are GTSNPN and SVGIG (reference sequence). The CDR3 consists of 15 residues. CDR3 DNA sequence: TGTGCCTGGACCCCGGGACTAGCGCACACCGGGGAGCTGTTTTTT. It translates to CAWTPGLAHTGELFF.

The rearrangement uses TRBV28 and TRBJ2-5; TRBD2 agrees at 7 bases. V dropped 3 bases and J dropped 1; count of bases not matched to a gene: 2. The germline CDR1 and CDR2 sequences are MDHEN and SYDVKM. This CDR3 has 14 amino acids. CDR3 in DNA: TGTGCCAGCAGTTTGAGCGGGACCCAAGAGACCCAGTACTTC. Its translation is CASSLSGTQETQYF. Looking up the rest from reference TRBV28 and TRBJ2-5 gives the full variable domain: DVKVTQSSRYLVKRTGEKVFLECVQDMDHENMFWYRQDPGLGLRLIYFSYDVKMKEKGDIPEGYSVSREKKERFSLILESASTNQTSMYLCASSLSGTQETQYFGPGTRLLVL.

This clone was found a few times. The V and J genes are TRBV28 and TRBJ2-5, with 8 positions matching TRBD2. J was trimmed by 1 base and V by 3 bases; bases with no gene match: 1. The germline gives CDR1 MDHEN, CDR2 SYDVKM. The CDR3 covers 14 residues. For the CDR3, the DNA is TGTGCCAGCAGTTTCGCGGGGGGCCAAGAGACCCAGTACTTC. Its protein product is CASSFAGGQETQYF.

This clone was observed a handful of times. The chain couples TRBV5-8 to TRBJ2-5; a weak D match, TRBD2 (5 bases). The CDR3 sequence is 13 residues long. Germline V gives CDR1 SGHTS, CDR2 YDEGEE. Trimming took off 0 bases at V and 5 bases at J, with 8 bases between the two ends. This CDR3 reads CASSLVSVETQYF. CDR3 bases: TGTGCCAGCAGCTTGGTTAGCGTGGAGACCCAGTACTTC.

This clone was counted between two and nine times. The chain carries TRBV13 and TRBJ1-1, with 8 bases identical to TRBD1. Germline assignment: CDR1 PRHDT and CDR2 FYEKMQ (reference sequence). This CDR3 is 14 amino acids long. V trimming: 6 bases; J trimming: 0 bases; junction bases outside the gene matches: 3. The CDR3 protein is CASRYRGMNTEAFF. The CDR3 DNA is TGTGCCAGCAGATACAGGGGGATGAACACTGAAGCTTTCTTT.

This chain connects TRBV7-9 to TRBJ2-7, with D tentatively TRBD2 (6 bases). Germline loops: CDR1 SEHNR, CDR2 FQNEAQ (reference sequence). The CDR3 is made up of 15 amino acids. V lost 5 bases and J lost 0, with 14 bases in between. The DNA for the CDR3 is TGTGCCAGCAGCCCACGGGCGGGAAGCTCCTACGAGCAGTACTTC. Its translation is CASSPRAGSSYEQYF.

This clone was picked up many times. The rearrangement links TRBV23-1 to TRBJ2-2; a weak D match, TRBD1 (5 bases). Being an ORF, TRBV23-1 has a function that is uncertain. V lost 0 bases and J lost 3, with 11 bases in between. CDR3 length equals 16 residues. The CDR3 region has the DNA TGCGCCAGCAGTCAATCGCCCAGGGCGGACACCGGGGAGCTGTTTTTT. Amino acids: CASSQSPRADTGELFF.

In its sample, this clone was seen a few times. The chain carries TRBV4-3 and TRBJ2-7, with a possible D match to TRBD1 (5 bases). The CDR3 runs 17 residues. V lost 0 bases to trimming and J lost 0 bases, with 15 bases between them. CDR1 LGHNA and CDR2 YSLEER come from the germline V gene. CDR3 coding DNA: TGCGCCAGCAGCCAAGATGTGTGGACATCAAGCTCCTACGAGCAGTACTTC. Residues: CASSQDVWTSSSYEQYF.